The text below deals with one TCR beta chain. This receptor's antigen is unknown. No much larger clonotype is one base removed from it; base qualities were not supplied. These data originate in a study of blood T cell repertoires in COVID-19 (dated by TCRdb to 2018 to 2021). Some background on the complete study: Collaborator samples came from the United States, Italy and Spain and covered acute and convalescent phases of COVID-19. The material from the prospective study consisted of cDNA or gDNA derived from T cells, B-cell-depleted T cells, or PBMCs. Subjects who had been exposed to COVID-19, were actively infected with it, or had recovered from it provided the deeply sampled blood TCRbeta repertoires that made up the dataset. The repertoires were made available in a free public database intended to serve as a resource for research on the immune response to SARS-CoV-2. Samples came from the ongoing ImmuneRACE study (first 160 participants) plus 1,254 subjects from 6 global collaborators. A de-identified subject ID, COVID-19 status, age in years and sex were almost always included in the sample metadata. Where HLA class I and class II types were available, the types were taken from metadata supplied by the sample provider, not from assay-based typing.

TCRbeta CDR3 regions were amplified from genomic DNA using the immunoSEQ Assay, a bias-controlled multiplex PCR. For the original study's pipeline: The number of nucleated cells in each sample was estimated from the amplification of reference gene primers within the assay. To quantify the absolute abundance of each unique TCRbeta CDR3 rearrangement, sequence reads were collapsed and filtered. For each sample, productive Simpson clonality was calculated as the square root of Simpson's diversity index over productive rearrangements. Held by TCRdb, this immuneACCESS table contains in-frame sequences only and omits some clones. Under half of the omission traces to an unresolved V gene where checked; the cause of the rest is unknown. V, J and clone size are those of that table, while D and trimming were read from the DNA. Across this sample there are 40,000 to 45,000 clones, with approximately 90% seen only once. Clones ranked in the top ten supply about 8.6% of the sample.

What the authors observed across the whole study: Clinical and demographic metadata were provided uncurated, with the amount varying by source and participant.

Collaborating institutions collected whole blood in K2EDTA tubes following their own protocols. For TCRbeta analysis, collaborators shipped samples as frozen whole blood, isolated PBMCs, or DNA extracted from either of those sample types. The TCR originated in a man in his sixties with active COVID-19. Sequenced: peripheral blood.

Here is the DNA: TGTGCCAGCAGTTTTACTAAATATCGCGACGACTCTGGGGCCAACGTCCTGACTTTC. The encoded protein is CASSFTKYRDDSGANVLTF. The sequence is built from TRBV28 and TRBJ2-6; confidence is insufficient to name the D gene. From a lookup of the germline V gene, CDR1 and CDR2 are MDHEN and SYDVKM. Inclusive of the bounding cysteine and phenylalanine, the CDR3 is 19 residues long. This entry keeps only the CDR3 DNA: 57 bases, framed from base 1. V is reduced by 3 bases and J by 0 bases, leaving a spacing of 18 bases between them.